The 19 T cell receptor beta chains reported below all come from one sample, sequenced in a study of blood T cell repertoires in COVID-19. This table comes from immunoSEQ multiplex PCR, and its TCRdb copy is limited to in-frame clones, with some not included. The sample shows 150,000 or so clones, approximately 80% of them seen only once. The sequenced sample consisted of PBMCs or T cells enriched from blood (not recorded which). The receptors shown here come from a man in his 70s who had been exposed to COVID-19.

This clone was observed once. The chain recombines TRBV7-9 with TRBJ2-7, with a tentative D call TRBD2 (5 bases). Trimming cost V 8 bases and J 6 bases, with 17 bases left between them. Germline V CDR1 and CDR2: SEHNR, FQNEAQ (reference sequence). This CDR3 is built from 13 residues. The chain's CDR3 is CASLSGSVGEQYF. DNA for the CDR3: TGTGCCAGCCTCTCGGGATCGGTGGGCGAGCAGTACTTC.

Written as DNA, the CDR3 is TGTGCCACCAGCAGAGATCGGAGGGCAACTCGTGGCTACACCTTC. The encoded protein is CATSRDRRATRGYTF. The chain employs TRBV15 and TRBJ1-2; no reliable D call. The CDR3 runs to 15 residues. From germline, CDR1 is LNHNV and CDR2 YYDKDF (reference sequence). V was pared by 0 bases and J by 7 bases, with 15 bases between.

Here the CDR3 reads CASSSTFDTEAFF. The CDR3 region has the DNA TGTGCCAGCAGCTCTACCTTTGACACTGAAGCTTTCTTT. V usage is TRBV11-3 and J usage is TRBJ1-1; no clear D gene. V gave up 4 bases and J gave up 3 bases, with 9 bases separating them. The CDR3 is made up of 13 amino acids. CDR1 and CDR2 from the germline V gene are SGHNT and YENEEA.

This clone occurred a few times. The junction differs from germline at one of its ends, possibly a read error. The rearrangement joins TRBV7-6 to TRBJ2-1, with D maybe TRBD1 (6 bases). The CDR3 is 16 residues long. Germline V gene sequence: CDR1 SGHVS, CDR2 FNYEAQ. CDR3 DNA: TGTGCCAGTAGCTCCTTGGGGGCTAGCTCCTACAATGAGCAGTTCTTC. This encodes CASSSLGASSYNEQFF.

The chain joins TRBV2 to TRBJ2-5, with 10 nucleotides matching TRBD2. The CDR3 is 16 amino acids. V shed 2 bases, J shed 5 bases, and the junction held 8 bases outside the gene matches. From germline, CDR1 is SNHLY and CDR2 FYNNEI. The chain's CDR3 is CASSEWASGSSETQYF. CDR3 bases: TGTGCCAGCAGTGAATGGGCTAGCGGGAGTAGTGAGACCCAGTACTTC. Drawing the rest from reference TRBV2 and TRBJ2-5, the complete variable domain is EPEVTQTPSHQVTQMGQEVILRCVPISNHLYFYWYRQILGQKVEFLVSFYNNEISEKSEIFDDQFSVERPDGSNFTLKIRSTKLEDSAMYFCASSEWASGSSETQYFGPGTRLLVL.

The chain uses TRBV15 and TRBJ2-4; D may be TRBD1 (5 bases). The V and J ends lost 0 bases and 10 bases respectively, with 10 bases between them. The CDR3 runs to 13 residues. CDR1 and CDR2 from the germline V gene are LNHNV and YYDKDF (reference sequence). The CDR3 coding sequence is TGTGCCACCAGCAGAGACCCTAAGGGGATTCAGTACTTC. Translation: CATSRDPKGIQYF.

CDR3 DNA: TGTGCCAGCAGCCGGCAGGGGCAGAACTATGGCTACACCTTC. Its translation: CASSRQGQNYGYTF. The rearrangement joins TRBV11-2 to TRBJ1-2; the D gene is possibly TRBD1 (6 bases). V lost 5 bases to trimming and J lost 2 bases, with 12 bases between them. Per germline, CDR1 SGHAT and CDR2 FQNNGV. The CDR3 has 14 residues.

This clone was seen a few times. This chain joins TRBV27 and TRBJ1-5; 9 nucleotides match TRBD1. Germline V gene sequence: CDR1 MNHEY, CDR2 SMNVEV (reference sequence). J was trimmed by 5 bases and V by 5 bases; bases with no gene match: 7. This CDR3 is built from 15 residues. DNA of the CDR3: TGTGCCAGCAGTCCACTAAGACAGGGGGATCAGCCCCAGCATTTT. Translating it yields CASSPLRQGDQPQHF.

The rearrangement uses TRBV7-9 and TRBJ2-1, with TRBD1 as a possible D gene (6 bases). From germline, CDR1 is SEHNR and CDR2 FQNEAQ (reference sequence). The CDR3 sequence is 17 residues long. Trimming took 4 bases from V and 5 from J, leaving 21 bases between them. Written as DNA, the CDR3 is TGTGCCAGCAGCTCACCCCCCAGGGGCCCCACTAACAATGAGCAGTTCTTC. This gives the protein CASSSPPRGPTNNEQFF.

The chain recombines TRBV4-3 with TRBJ2-1, with TRBD2 identical over 9 bases. The CDR3 contains 16 residues. After removal of 0 bases from V and 8 bases from J, the junction contained 8 bases not matched to a gene. Germline values: CDR1 LGHNA, CDR2 YSLEER. CDR3 sequence: CASSQDLAGGFDEQFF. The CDR3 region has the DNA TGCGCCAGCAGCCAAGATCTGGCGGGAGGGTTCGATGAGCAGTTCTTC.

V and J are TRBV6-5 and TRBJ2-2; TRBD2 is a possible D gene (7 bases). Trimming shortened V by 7 bases and J by 4 bases, and 16 bases separated the two germline ends. The CDR3 is 15 amino acids. Germline V CDR1 and CDR2: MNHEY, SVGAGI. CDR3 in amino acids: CASTQGLAVTGELFF. CDR3 sequence (DNA): TGTGCCAGCACCCAGGGGCTAGCGGTCACCGGGGAGCTGTTTTTT.

J is TRBJ2-3 and V is TRBV7-2, with 7 positions matching TRBD2. This CDR3 is 16 amino acids long. Germline CDR1 SGHTA, CDR2 FQGNSA. V shed 4 bases, J shed 1 base, and the junction held 8 bases outside the gene matches. CDR3 sequence reads: CASSSRRLAGTDTQYF. Written as DNA, the CDR3 is TGTGCCAGCAGCTCCAGACGTCTAGCGGGCACAGATACGCAGTATTTT.

A few counts support this clone. The genes are TRBV15 and TRBJ2-1, with 9 positions matching TRBD2. V gave up 5 bases and J gave up 6 bases; unmatched junction bases: 11. This CDR3 is built from 16 residues. Per the germline V gene, CDR1 is LNHNV and CDR2 is YYDKDF (reference sequence). CDR3 nucleotide sequence: TGTGCCACCAGCGACCCAACTGCTAGCGGGATCAATGAGCAGTTCTTC. Amino acid sequence: CATSDPTASGINEQFF.

This sequence joins TRBV5-8 and TRBJ2-1, with TRBD2 as a possible D gene (5 bases). The CDR3 is 14 amino acids. Trimming took off 4 bases at V and 4 bases at J, with 12 bases between the two ends. CDR1 and CDR2 (germline): SGHTS, YDEGEE. CDR3 protein: CASSRSGGYNEQFF. In DNA form, the CDR3 reads TGTGCCAGCAGCCGATCAGGAGGTTACAATGAGCAGTTCTTC.

This chain links TRBV2 with TRBJ2-5; 10 bases align to TRBD1. The trim removed 11 bases at V and 6 bases at J, leaving 9 bases unmatched. Germline CDR1 is SNHLY and CDR2 is FYNNEI. The CDR3 extends over 13 amino acids. For the CDR3, the DNA is TGTGCCGGGGGACAGGGGAAGCTTAAGACCCAGTACTTC. Translated, it gives CAGGQGKLKTQYF.

The genes are TRBV28 and TRBJ1-2, with 7 bases aligning to TRBD1. Germline-derived CDR1 and CDR2 are MDHEN and SYDVKM. The CDR3 runs 13 residues. V shed 3 bases and J 8 bases; nucleotides not matched to a gene: 6. CDR3 in DNA: TGTGCCAGCAGTTTGGGACAGATATTCGGCTACACCTTC. This gives the protein CASSLGQIFGYTF.

This chain connects TRBV19 to TRBJ2-6; 9 bases are a match to TRBD1. The V and J ends lost 8 bases and 0 bases, in that order; junction bases with no gene match: 8. Germline V CDR1 and CDR2: LNHDA, SQIVND (reference sequence). The CDR3 is 17 residues long. CDR3 sequence reads: CASGRDRVTSGANVLTF. CDR3 DNA sequence: TGTGCCAGTGGCCGGGACAGGGTTACCTCTGGGGCCAACGTCCTGACTTTC.

V and J are TRBV7-3 and TRBJ2-1, with 7 bases that match TRBD2. The CDR3 is 14 amino acids. Looked up from germline, CDR1 is SGHTA and CDR2 is FQGTGA. The V and J ends lost 3 bases and 7 bases, in that order; junction bases with no gene match: 6. CDR3: CASSFSERGNEQFF. The CDR3 DNA sequence: TGTGCCAGCAGCTTTAGCGAGCGGGGAAATGAGCAGTTCTTC. The full variable domain, in which reference TRBV7-3 and TRBJ2-1 provide the parts outside the CDR3, is GAGVSQTPSNKVTEKGKYVELRCDPISGHTALYWYRQSLGQGPEFLIYFQGTGAADDSGLPNDRFFAVRPEGSVSTLKIQRTERGDSAVYLCASSFSERGNEQFFGPGTRLTVL.

This rearrangement joins TRBV6-4 to TRBJ1-4; D is undetermined. This CDR3 has 15 residues. Germline V CDR1 and CDR2: MRHNA, SNTAGT. Trimming stripped 2 bases from V and 4 bases from J, with 11 bases between. DNA of the CDR3: TGTGCCAGCAGTGACAGGTGGAGGAATAATGAAAAACTGTTTTTT. Protein product: CASSDRWRNNEKLFF.